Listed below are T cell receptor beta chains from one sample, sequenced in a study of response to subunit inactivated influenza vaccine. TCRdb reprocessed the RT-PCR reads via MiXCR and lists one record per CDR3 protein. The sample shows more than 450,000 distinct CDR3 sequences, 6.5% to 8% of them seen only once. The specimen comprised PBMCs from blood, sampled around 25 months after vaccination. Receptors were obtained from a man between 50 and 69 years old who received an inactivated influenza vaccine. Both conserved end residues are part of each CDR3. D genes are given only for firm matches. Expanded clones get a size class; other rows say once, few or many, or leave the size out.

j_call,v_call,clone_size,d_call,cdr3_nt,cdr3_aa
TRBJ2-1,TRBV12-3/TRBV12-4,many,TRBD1,TGTGCCAGCAGTTCCATGGACAGGGGAATAAACAATGAGCAGTTCTTC,CASSSMDRGINNEQFF
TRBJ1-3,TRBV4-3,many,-,TGCGCCAGCAGCCAAGATCCCAGCTCTGGAAACACCATATATTTT,CASSQDPSSGNTIYF
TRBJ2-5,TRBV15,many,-,TGTGCCACCAGCAGAGATTTAGGGAAAGAGACCCAGTACTTC,CATSRDLGKETQYF
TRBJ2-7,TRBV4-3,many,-,TGCGCCAGCAGCCAAGAGCAGGGATTCTACGAGCAGTACTTC,CASSQEQGFYEQYF
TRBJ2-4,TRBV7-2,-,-,TGTGCCAGCAGCTTAGTGGCGGAGCTAGCCAAAAACATTCAGTACTTC,CASSLVAELAKNIQYF
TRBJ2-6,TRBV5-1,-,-,TGCGCCAGCTTCCCAGGTCAGAGTGGGGCCAACGTCCTGACTTTC,CASFPGQSGANVLTF
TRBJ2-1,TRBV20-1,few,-,TGCAGTGCTAGAGCGGGGGGCCCCCATTCTGAGCAGTTCTTC,CSARAGGPHSEQFF
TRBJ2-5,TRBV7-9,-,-,TGTGCCAGCAGCTCGGGACGGGGATTCCAAGAGACCCAGTACTTC,CASSSGRGFQETQYF
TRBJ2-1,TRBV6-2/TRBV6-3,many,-,TGTGCCAGCAGTTATCAGGGGCTTGGCGAGCAGTTCTTC,CASSYQGLGEQFF
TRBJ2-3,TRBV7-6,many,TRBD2,TGTGCCAGCAGCTTAGGGCCGACTAGCGGGGGCACAGATACGCAGTATTTT,CASSLGPTSGGTDTQYF
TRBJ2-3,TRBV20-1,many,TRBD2,TGCAGTGCCAACGACTATTGGCTAGCGGGCTCCACAGATACGCAGTATTTT,CSANDYWLAGSTDTQYF
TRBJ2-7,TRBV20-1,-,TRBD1,TGCAGTTCAAAAAGACAGGGCTTCGGCGAGCAGTACTTC,CSSKRQGFGEQYF
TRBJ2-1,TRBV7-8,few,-,TGTGCCAGCAGCTTAGGCAGGTTCTCGGGGAGGAGCTCCTACAATGAGCAGTTCTTC,CASSLGRFSGRSSYNEQFF
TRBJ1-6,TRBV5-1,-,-,TGCGCCAGCCGGCTGACCGGGGAAGGGTCACCCCTCCACTTT,CASRLTGEGSPLHF
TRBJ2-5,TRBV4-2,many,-,TGTGCCAGCAGCCAAGATAGGGTAGCATGGGAGACCCAGTACTTC,CASSQDRVAWETQYF
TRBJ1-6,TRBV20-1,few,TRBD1,TGCAGTGCTAGAGACCGGGACAGGTGGAACAATTCACCCCTCCACTTT,CSARDRDRWNNSPLHF
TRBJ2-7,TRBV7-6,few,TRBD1,TGTGCCAGCAGCTTAGGACAGGGGGTTTCCGAGCAGTACTTC,CASSLGQGVSEQYF
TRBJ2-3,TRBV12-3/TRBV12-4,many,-,TGTGCCAGCAGCACCGGACAGCCCATAAAGACGGATACGCAGTATTTT,CASSTGQPIKTDTQYF
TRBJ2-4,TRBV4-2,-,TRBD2,TGTGCCAGCAGCCAAGATCTAGCGGGGGCCAAAAACATTCAGTACTTC,CASSQDLAGAKNIQYF
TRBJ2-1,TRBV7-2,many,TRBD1,TGTGCCAGCAGCTCCTTGGGACAGGGGCTCTACAATGAGCAGTTCTTC,CASSSLGQGLYNEQFF
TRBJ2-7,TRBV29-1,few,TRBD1,TGCAGCGTATGGACAGGGAAGGAGTACGAGCAGTACTTC,CSVWTGKEYEQYF
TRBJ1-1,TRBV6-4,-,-,TGTGCCAGCAGTGACACGACGAACACTGAAGCTTTCTTT,CASSDTTNTEAFF
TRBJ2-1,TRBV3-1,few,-,TGTGCCAGCAGCTTCCGGGACCCACACAATGAGCAGTTCTTC,CASSFRDPHNEQFF
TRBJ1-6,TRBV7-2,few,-,TGTGCCAGCAGCTGGGGACTTCTTAATTCACCCCTCCACTTT,CASSWGLLNSPLHF
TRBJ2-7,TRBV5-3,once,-,TGTGCCAGAAGCTTAAGTGGTCCCCCAAGCTACGAGCAGTACTTC,CARSLSGPPSYEQYF
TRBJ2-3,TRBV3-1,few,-,TGTGCCAGCAGCAGCAGGGGAGATACGCAGTATTTT,CASSSRGDTQYF
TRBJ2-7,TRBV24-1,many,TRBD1,TGTGCCACCAGTGATTTGCCTACAACGGCTTGGACAGGGGATTACGAGCAGTACTTC,CATSDLPTTAWTGDYEQYF
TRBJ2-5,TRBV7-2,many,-,TGTGCCAGCAGCTCCGTCTCGGAGACCCAGTACTTC,CASSSVSETQYF
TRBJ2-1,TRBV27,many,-,TGTGCCAGCAGTTTCTTAAGTGGGAATGAGCAGTTCTTC,CASSFLSGNEQFF
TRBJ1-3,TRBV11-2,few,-,TGTGCCAGCAGCTTAACCGACAGCCTCTCTGGGAACACCATATATTTT,CASSLTDSLSGNTIYF
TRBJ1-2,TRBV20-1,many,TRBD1,TGCAGTGCTCTCGGACAGGGAGACAATCACTATGGCTACACCTTC,CSALGQGDNHYGYTF
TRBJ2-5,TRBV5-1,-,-,TGCGCCAGCAGGTTACAGGGTAATGCAGGGGAGACCCAGTACTTC,CASRLQGNAGETQYF
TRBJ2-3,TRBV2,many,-,TGTGCCAGCAGTGCCGGGCGGACAGCGGGAGATACGCAGTATTTT,CASSAGRTAGDTQYF
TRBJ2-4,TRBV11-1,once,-,TGTGCCAGCAGCTCGGACAGCGCCAAAAACATTCAGTACTTC,CASSSDSAKNIQYF
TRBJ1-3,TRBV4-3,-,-,TGCGCCAGCAGCCAAGATTTTGGGGTTGGTGGAAACATCATATATTTT,CASSQDFGVGGNIIYF
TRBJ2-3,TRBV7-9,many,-,TGTGCCAATGCCCAGGGACCACGGGGAGATACGCAGTATTTT,CANAQGPRGDTQYF
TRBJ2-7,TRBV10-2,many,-,TGCGCCAGCAGTTCAGGCAGTTTATACGAGCAGTACTTC,CASSSGSLYEQYF
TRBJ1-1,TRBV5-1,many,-,TGCGCCAGCAGCCCAGGAAGTGGGAACACTGAAGCTTTCTTT,CASSPGSGNTEAFF
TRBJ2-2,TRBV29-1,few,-,TGCAGCGCAGGGGAGAACACCGGGGAGCTGTTTTTT,CSAGENTGELFF
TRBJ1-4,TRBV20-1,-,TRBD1,TGCAGTGCTAGAGCCGAAGGACAGGGAGATAATGAAAAACTGTTTTTT,CSARAEGQGDNEKLFF
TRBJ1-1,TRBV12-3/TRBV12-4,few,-,TGTGCCAGCAGTTTGCTTCCGACAGGGAACACTGAAGCTTTCTTT,CASSLLPTGNTEAFF
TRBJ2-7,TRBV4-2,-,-,TGTGCCAGCAGCCAAGCTGGGGTTAGCGAGCAGTACTTC,CASSQAGVSEQYF
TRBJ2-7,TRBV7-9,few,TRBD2,TGTGCCAGCAGCTTAGACCTCACGGGGGGCGAGCAGTACTTC,CASSLDLTGGEQYF
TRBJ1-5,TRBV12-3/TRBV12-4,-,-,TGTGCCAGCAGTCGGACAGCGGGCAATCAGCCCCAGCATTTT,CASSRTAGNQPQHF